Listed below are T cell receptor beta chains from one sample, sequenced in a study of cytomegalovirus exposure and HLA in healthy donors. Libraries were prepared by immunoSEQ multiplex PCR; TCRdb keeps only in-frame clonotypes and omits some of them. The sample records 150,000 to 200,000 clones, 85% being singletons. The sample was PBMCs. These receptors came from a man between 18 and 35 years old in good health and CMV-seropositive. CDR3s include the opening cysteine and the closing phenylalanine or tryptophan. The D gene is left open where the match is weak. Rows give clone size only sometimes, using once, few, many, or a class for an expanded clone.

D gene	clone size	J gene	V gene	CDR3 DNA	CDR3 protein
TRBD1	NA	TRBJ2-7	TRBV5-6	TGTGCCAGCAGCTTTGGGGACAGCGGCGAGCAGTACTTC	CASSFGDSGEQYF
TRBD2	NA	TRBJ2-1	TRBV5-6	TGTGCCAGCAGCTGGGGAACTAGCGGCTCCTACAATGAGCAGTTCTTC	CASSWGTSGSYNEQFF
NA	NA	TRBJ2-7	TRBV28	TGTGCCAGCAGTTTCGGTGGGCGCGAGCAGTACTTC	CASSFGGREQYF
TRBD2	once	TRBJ2-3	TRBV30	TGTGCCTGGAGTGCTAGCGGGGCCACAGATACGCAGTATTTT	CAWSASGATDTQYF
NA	NA	TRBJ2-1	TRBV6-5	TGTGCCAGCAGTTACTCCAGCGCCGGCTCCTACAATGAGCAGTTCTTC	CASSYSSAGSYNEQFF
NA	few	TRBJ1-4	TRBV11-2	TGTGCCAGCAGCTTACAATACAGCTCTGCTGAAAAACTGTTTTTT	CASSLQYSSAEKLFF
TRBD1	few	TRBJ1-6	TRBV2	TGTGCCAGCAGTTTCGACAGGGGCGATTCACCCCTCCACTTT	CASSFDRGDSPLHF
TRBD1	few	TRBJ1-2	TRBV27	TGTGCCAGCAGTGCATGGGACAGGAGTGACTATGGCTACACCTTC	CASSAWDRSDYGYTF
TRBD1	NA	TRBJ2-2	TRBV2	TGTGCCAGCAGTGAACAGGGGGCCAACACCGGGGAGCTGTTTTTT	CASSEQGANTGELFF
NA	NA	TRBJ2-4	TRBV19	TGTGCCAGTAGTATAGAGGCAGGGTGGTACATTCAGTACTTC	CASSIEAGWYIQYF
TRBD1	NA	TRBJ1-6	TRBV6-6	TGTGCCAGCAGGTTACAGGGGGCTTATTCACCCCTCCACTTT	CASRLQGAYSPLHF
TRBD1	NA	TRBJ1-2	TRBV14	TGTGCCAGCAGCCAAGATTATGACAGGGTCTATGGCTACACCTTC	CASSQDYDRVYGYTF
NA	NA	TRBJ2-3	TRBV28	TGTGCCAGCAGTCCTTTCCGGGGTACAGATACGCAGTATTTT	CASSPFRGTDTQYF
NA	NA	TRBJ2-5	TRBV15	TGTGCCACCAGCAGAGTGCTCGGGAATCAAGAGACCCAGTACTTC	CATSRVLGNQETQYF
TRBD2	NA	TRBJ2-1	TRBV27	TGTGCCAGCTACCGACTAGCGGGAGTAAATGAGCAGTTCTTC	CASYRLAGVNEQFF
TRBD1	NA	TRBJ1-2	TRBV30	TGTGCCTGGAGTGTCGGACAGGGATCCGATGGCTACACCTTC	CAWSVGQGSDGYTF
NA	NA	TRBJ1-2	TRBV4-1	TGCGCCAGCAGCCAAATAATTCCCGGGAAAAACTATGGCTACACCTTC	CASSQIIPGKNYGYTF
TRBD2	NA	TRBJ2-1	TRBV27	TGTGCCAGCACCCCTCGAGGGACTAGCGGGGGGAATGAGCAGTTCTTC	CASTPRGTSGGNEQFF
NA	NA	TRBJ1-2	TRBV5-3	TGTGCCAGAAAACGGGTTACGAGGGGCTACACCTTC	CARKRVTRGYTF
NA	few	TRBJ1-2	TRBV27	TGTGCCAGCAGCCCACAGGTTGGGGCTAACTATGGCTACACCTTC	CASSPQVGANYGYTF
NA	NA	TRBJ2-7	TRBV4-1	TGCGCCAGCAGCCAAGATAGCAAAAGCTACGAGCAGTACTTC	CASSQDSKSYEQYF
NA	NA	TRBJ1-6	TRBV6-5	TGTGCCAGCAGTTACACCGGGACAACCAACTCACCCCTCCACTTT	CASSYTGTTNSPLHF
TRBD1	once	TRBJ1-1	TRBV7-3	TGTGCCAGCAGCTTAAAGGCCCCGGGACAGGGCTGGGCTGAAGCTTTCTTT	CASSLKAPGQGWAEAFF
TRBD1	NA	TRBJ1-6	TRBV7-9	TGTGCCAGTGAGGCCGGGACAGGAGATTCACCCCTCCACTTT	CASEAGTGDSPLHF
NA	NA	TRBJ2-1	TRBV15	TGTGCCACCAGCAGAGGTCGGGGGGCTAGCGACAATGAGCAGTTCTTC	CATSRGRGASDNEQFF
NA	NA	TRBJ1-6	TRBV19	TGTGCCAGTAACCTCCGGGGCAGGGGTACCTATAATTCACCCCTCCACTTT	CASNLRGRGTYNSPLHF
TRBD2	NA	TRBJ2-7	TRBV6-1	TGTGCCAGCAAACTTGGCGGGACTACGGAAGAGCAGTACTTC	CASKLGGTTEEQYF
TRBD1	NA	TRBJ2-1	TRBV18	TGTGCCAGCTCGCCAAGCCGTGACCGGGACAGGGGGTTCTTC	CASSPSRDRDRGFF
TRBD1	NA	TRBJ1-4	TRBV9	TGTGCCAGCAGCGTAGCTGGACAGGCGGGTAATGAAAAACTGTTTTTT	CASSVAGQAGNEKLFF
NA	NA	TRBJ1-2	TRBV29-1	TGCAGCGTTGAGGCAGGGGCCTATGGCTACACCTTC	CSVEAGAYGYTF
TRBD1	NA	TRBJ2-2	TRBV2	TGTGCCAGCATGTGGGACAGGGGGCTTGCCGGGGAGCTGTTTTTT	CASMWDRGLAGELFF
NA	NA	TRBJ1-1	TRBV28	TGTGCCAGCAGTTTTTGGGCCTCCCCGAACACTGAAGCTTTCTTT	CASSFWASPNTEAFF
TRBD1	NA	TRBJ2-7	TRBV7-2	TGTGCCAGCAGCCTCACCGGGACAGGGGTCTACGAGCAGTACTTC	CASSLTGTGVYEQYF
TRBD1	once	TRBJ1-1	TRBV2	TGTGCCAGCCACAGGGGGGGTATGAACACTGAAGCTTTCTTT	CASHRGGMNTEAFF
NA	NA	TRBJ2-1	TRBV6-6	TGTGCCAGCACCCGTCCCGTTACGGGCAATGAGCAGTTCTTC	CASTRPVTGNEQFF
NA	once	TRBJ1-2	TRBV6-6	TGTGCCAGCAGTCCTCAGGGGAGTAACTATGGCTACACCTTC	CASSPQGSNYGYTF
NA	NA	TRBJ1-2	TRBV11-1	TGTGCCAGCAGTGCCGCGGGAGGGGCTGGCTACACCTTC	CASSAAGGAGYTF
TRBD2	NA	TRBJ2-7	TRBV2	TGTGCCAGCAGTGAATGGTCTAGCGGGTCTCTAAGTGAGCAGTACTTC	CASSEWSSGSLSEQYF
TRBD1	NA	TRBJ2-5	TRBV6-6	TGTGCCAGCACCGGACAGGGGGTCGGAGAGACCCAGTACTTC	CASTGQGVGETQYF